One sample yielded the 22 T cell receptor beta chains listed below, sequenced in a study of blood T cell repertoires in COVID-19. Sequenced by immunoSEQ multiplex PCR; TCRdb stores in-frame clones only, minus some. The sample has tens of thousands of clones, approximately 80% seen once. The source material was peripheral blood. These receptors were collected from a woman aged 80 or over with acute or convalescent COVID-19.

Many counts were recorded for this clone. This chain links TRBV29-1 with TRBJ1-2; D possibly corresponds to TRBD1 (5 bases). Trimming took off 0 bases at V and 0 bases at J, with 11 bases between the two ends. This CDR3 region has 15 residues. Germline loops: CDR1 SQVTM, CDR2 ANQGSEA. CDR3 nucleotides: TGCAGCGTTGAAGATCTTCCAGGGACTAACTATGGCTACACCTTC. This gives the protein CSVEDLPGTNYGYTF.

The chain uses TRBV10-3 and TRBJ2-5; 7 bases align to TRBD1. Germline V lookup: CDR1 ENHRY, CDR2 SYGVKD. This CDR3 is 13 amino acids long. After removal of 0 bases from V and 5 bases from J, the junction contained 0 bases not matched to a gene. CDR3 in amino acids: CAISESGGETQYF. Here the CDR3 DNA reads TGTGCCATCAGTGAGTCAGGGGGCGAGACCCAGTACTTC.

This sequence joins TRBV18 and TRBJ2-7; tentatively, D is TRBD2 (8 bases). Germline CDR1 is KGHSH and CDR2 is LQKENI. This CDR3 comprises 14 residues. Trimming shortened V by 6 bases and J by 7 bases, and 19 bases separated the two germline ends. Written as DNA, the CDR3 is TGTGCCAGCTCGTCCCGGGAGGGGGCGGGGGAGCAGTACTTC. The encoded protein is CASSSREGAGEQYF.

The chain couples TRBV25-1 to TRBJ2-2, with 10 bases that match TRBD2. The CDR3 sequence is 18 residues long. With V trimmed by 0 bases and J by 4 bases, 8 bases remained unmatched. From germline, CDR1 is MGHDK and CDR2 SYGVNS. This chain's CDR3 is CASSEYASGSIGTGELFF. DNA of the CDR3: TGTGCCAGCAGTGAATACGCTAGCGGGAGTATAGGCACCGGGGAGCTGTTTTTT. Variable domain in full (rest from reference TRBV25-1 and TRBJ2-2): EADIYQTPRYLVIGTGKKITLECSQTMGHDKMYWYQQDPGMELHLIHYSYGVNSTEKGDLSSESTVSRIRTEHFPLTLESARPSHTSQYLCASSEYASGSIGTGELFFGEGSRLTVL.

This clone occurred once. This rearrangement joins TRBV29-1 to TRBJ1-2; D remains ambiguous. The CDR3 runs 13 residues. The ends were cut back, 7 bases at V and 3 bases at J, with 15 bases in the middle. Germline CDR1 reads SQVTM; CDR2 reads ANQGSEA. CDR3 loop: CSAVPLSDYGYTF. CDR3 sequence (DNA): TGCAGCGCCGTCCCCCTCTCCGACTATGGCTACACCTTC.

CDR3 sequence: CASSSTGDYGYTF. CDR3 sequence (DNA): TGCGCCAGCAGCTCCACAGGGGACTATGGCTACACCTTC. This chain joins TRBV5-1 and TRBJ1-2; TRBD1 aligns across 7 bases. Per germline, CDR1 SGHRS and CDR2 YFSETQ. The CDR3 runs 13 residues. V lost 3 bases and J lost 3; bases outside the gene matches: 2.

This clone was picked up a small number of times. This CDR3 is CASRNSAFNTEAFF. CDR3 sequence (DNA): TGTGCCAGCAGAAATTCAGCGTTCAACACTGAAGCTTTCTTT. The rearrangement joins TRBV6-5 to TRBJ1-1; D remains ambiguous. Trimming cost V 6 bases and J 2 bases, with 13 bases left between them. The CDR3 contains 14 residues. Germline assignment: CDR1 MNHEY and CDR2 SVGAGI.

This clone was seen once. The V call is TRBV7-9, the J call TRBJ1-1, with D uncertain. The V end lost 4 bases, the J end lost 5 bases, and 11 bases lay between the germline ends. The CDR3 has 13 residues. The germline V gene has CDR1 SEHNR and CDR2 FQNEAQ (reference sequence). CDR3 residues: CASSSAGITEAFF. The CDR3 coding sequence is TGTGCCAGCAGCTCCGCGGGAATAACTGAAGCTTTCTTT.

The CDR3, as DNA: TGTGCCAGCAGCCACAACCGCTATGGCTACACCTTC. This codes for CASSHNRYGYTF. This chain joins TRBV27 and TRBJ1-2, with D unresolved. V dropped 6 bases and J dropped 4 bases, with 9 bases sitting between them. Germline-derived CDR1 and CDR2 are MNHEY and SMNVEV (reference sequence). The CDR3 runs to 12 residues.

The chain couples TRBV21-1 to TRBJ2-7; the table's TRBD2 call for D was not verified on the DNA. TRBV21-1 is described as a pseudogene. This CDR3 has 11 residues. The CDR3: CASSKLYEQYF. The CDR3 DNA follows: TGTGCCAGCAGCAAACTCTACGAGCAGTACTTC.

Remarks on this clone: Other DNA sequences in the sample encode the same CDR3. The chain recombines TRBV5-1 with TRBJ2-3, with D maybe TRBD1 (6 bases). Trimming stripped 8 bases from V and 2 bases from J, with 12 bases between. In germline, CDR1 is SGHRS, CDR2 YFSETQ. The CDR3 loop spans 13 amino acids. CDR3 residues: CASGDRNTDTQYF. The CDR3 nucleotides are TGCGCCAGTGGAGACAGGAACACAGATACGCAGTATTTT.

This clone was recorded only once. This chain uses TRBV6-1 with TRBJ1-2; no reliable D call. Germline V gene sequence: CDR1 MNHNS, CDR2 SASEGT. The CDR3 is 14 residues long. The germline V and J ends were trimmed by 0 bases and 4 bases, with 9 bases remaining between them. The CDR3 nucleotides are TGTGCCAGCAGTGAAGCGGTGACGGGCTATGGCTACACCTTC. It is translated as CASSEAVTGYGYTF.

This CDR3 is CASSLEGTSTDTQYF. The CDR3 nucleotides are TGTGCCAGTAGTTTGGAGGGTACTAGCACAGATACGCAGTATTTT. J is TRBJ2-3 and V is TRBV19; D possibly corresponds to TRBD2 (6 bases). The CDR3 consists of 15 residues. The germline V gene has CDR1 LNHDA and CDR2 SQIVND (reference sequence). V lost 5 bases and J 0 bases, leaving 12 bases between the germline ends. Supplemented by reference TRBV19 and TRBJ2-3, the full variable domain reads DGGITQSPKYLFRKEGQNVTLSCEQNLNHDAMYWYRQDPGQGLRLIYYSQIVNDFQKGDIAEGYSVSREKKESFPLTVTSAQKNPTAFYLCASSLEGTSTDTQYFGPGTRLTVL.

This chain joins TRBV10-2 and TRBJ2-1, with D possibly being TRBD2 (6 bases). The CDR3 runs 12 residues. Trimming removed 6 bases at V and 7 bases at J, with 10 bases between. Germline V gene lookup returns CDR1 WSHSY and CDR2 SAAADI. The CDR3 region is CASRFGGNEQFF. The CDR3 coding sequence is TGCGCCAGCAGGTTTGGGGGGAATGAGCAGTTCTTC.

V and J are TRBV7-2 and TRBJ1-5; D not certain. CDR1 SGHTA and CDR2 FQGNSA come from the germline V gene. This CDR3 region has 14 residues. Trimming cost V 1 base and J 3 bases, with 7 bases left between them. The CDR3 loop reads CASSLDSSNQPQHF. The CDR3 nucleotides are TGTGCCAGCAGCTTAGACAGCTCCAATCAGCCCCAGCATTTT. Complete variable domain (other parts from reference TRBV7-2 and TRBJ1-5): GAGVSQSPSNKVTEKGKDVELRCDPISGHTALYWYRQSLGQGLEFLIYFQGNSAPDKSGLPSDRFSAERTGGSVSTLTIQRTQQEDSAVYLCASSLDSSNQPQHFGDGTRLSIL.

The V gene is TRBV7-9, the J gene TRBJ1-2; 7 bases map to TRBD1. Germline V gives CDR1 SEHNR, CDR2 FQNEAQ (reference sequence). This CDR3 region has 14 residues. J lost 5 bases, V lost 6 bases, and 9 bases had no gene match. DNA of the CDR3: TGTGCCAGCAGTCCCCTGGAGACAGGGTATGGCTACACCTTC. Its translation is CASSPLETGYGYTF.

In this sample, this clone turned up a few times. In DNA form, the CDR3 reads TGTGCCAGCAGCCAACAGGGAGAGCGGACCGGGGAGCTGTTTTTT. This codes for CASSQQGERTGELFF. The gene calls are TRBV9 and TRBJ2-2, with a tentative D call TRBD1 (6 bases). The CDR3 consists of 15 residues. CDR1 and CDR2 from the germline V gene are SGDLS and YYNGEE. V shed 4 bases and J shed 5 bases, with 15 bases lying between them. The variable domain in full, with the rest retrieved from reference TRBV9 and TRBJ2-2, is DSGVTQTPKHLITATGQRVTLRCSPRSGDLSVYWYQQSLDQGLQFLIQYYNGEERAKGNILERFSAQQFPDLHSELNLSSLELGDSALYFCASSQQGERTGELFFGEGSRLTVL.

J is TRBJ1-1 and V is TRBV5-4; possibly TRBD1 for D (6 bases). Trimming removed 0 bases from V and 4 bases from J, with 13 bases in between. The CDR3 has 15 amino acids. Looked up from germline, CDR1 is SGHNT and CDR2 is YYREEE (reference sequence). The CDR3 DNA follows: TGTGCCAGCAGCTTGGAGGCAGGGGCGAGCACTGAAGCTTTCTTT. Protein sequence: CASSLEAGASTEAFF. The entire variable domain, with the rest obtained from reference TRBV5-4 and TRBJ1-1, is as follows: ETGVTQSPTHLIKTRGQQVTLRCSSQSGHNTVSWYQQALGQGPQFIFQYYREEENGRGNFPPRFSGLQFPNYSSELNVNALELDDSALYLCASSLEAGASTEAFFGQGTRLTVV.

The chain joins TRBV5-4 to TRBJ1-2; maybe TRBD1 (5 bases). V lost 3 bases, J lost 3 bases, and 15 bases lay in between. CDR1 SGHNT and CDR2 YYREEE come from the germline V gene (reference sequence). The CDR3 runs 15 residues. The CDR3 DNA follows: TGTGCCAGCAGCTCCCTGGGGGGGACTCACTATGGCTACACCTTC. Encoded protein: CASSSLGGTHYGYTF. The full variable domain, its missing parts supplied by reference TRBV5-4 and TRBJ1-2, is ETGVTQSPTHLIKTRGQQVTLRCSSQSGHNTVSWYQQALGQGPQFIFQYYREEENGRGNFPPRFSGLQFPNYSSELNVNALELDDSALYLCASSSLGGTHYGYTFGSGTRLTVV.

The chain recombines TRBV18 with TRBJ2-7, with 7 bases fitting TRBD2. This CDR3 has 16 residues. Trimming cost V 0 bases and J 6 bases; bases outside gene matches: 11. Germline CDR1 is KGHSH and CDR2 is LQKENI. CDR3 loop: CASSPPASGIGGEQYF. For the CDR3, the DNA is TGTGCCAGCTCACCACCGGCGAGCGGGATAGGAGGCGAGCAGTACTTC.

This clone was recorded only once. In nucleotides, the CDR3 is TGTGCCATCAGTGAGTGGGGACAGGGAGAGACCCAGTACTTC. Its translation is CAISEWGQGETQYF. The genes are TRBV10-3 and TRBJ2-5, with 9 nucleotides matching TRBD1. Germline V gives CDR1 ENHRY, CDR2 SYGVKD. J was trimmed by 4 bases and V by 1 base; bases with no gene match: 1. The CDR3 is made up of 14 amino acids.

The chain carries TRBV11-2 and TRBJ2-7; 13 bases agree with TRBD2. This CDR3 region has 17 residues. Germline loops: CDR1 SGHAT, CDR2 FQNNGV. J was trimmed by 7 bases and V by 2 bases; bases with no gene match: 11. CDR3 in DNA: TGTGCCAGCAGCTTAACGAGCCCGGGACTAGCGGGAAATGAGCAGTACTTC. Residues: CASSLTSPGLAGNEQYF.